This T cell receptor beta chain was found in a study of cytomegalovirus exposure and HLA in healthy donors. Findings and limits, study-wide: Diagnosis of cytomegalovirus status made by the classifier reportedly showed high specificity and sensitivity.

A note on this clone: What it binds is unknown.

With 2 bases removed from V and 1 base from J, the gap between germline ends came to 10 bases. Germline loops: CDR1 SGHTA, CDR2 FQGTGA. The CDR3 runs to 15 residues. It was with 60 Vbeta and 13 Jbeta primers that the PCR ran. Only in-frame clones appear in the TCRdb table, and some are missing; sequencing was by immunoSEQ multiplex PCR. The sample lists 100,000 to 150,000 clones, 74% occurring once. The chain joins TRBV7-3 to TRBJ2-3, with D perhaps matching TRBD1 (6 bases). The receptor's source is a woman in her forties or fifties in good health and CMV-seropositive. Material: PBMCs. CDR3 nucleotide sequence: TGTGCCAGCAGCTTAGTAGGGGGTGGCACAGATACGCAGTATTTT. Protein product: CASSLVGGGTDTQYF.